The 6 T cell receptor beta chains reported below all come from one sample, sequenced in a study of shared clonotypes between healthy human individuals. The protocol was immunoSEQ multiplex PCR, while the TCRdb copy is restricted to in-frame clones and leaves out a portion. The sample records over 850,000 clones, around three quarters being singletons. Source material: memory CD4+ T cells from PBMCs. Subset defined: CD45RA-negative fraction. Source of these receptors: a man aged 18-30 years in good health. Some clones in this sample may be carry-over from other donors' samples.

The chain is built from TRBV21-1 and TRBJ2-7; the table gives TRBD2 as D, unverified against the DNA. TRBV21-1 is recorded as a pseudogene. This CDR3 region has 14 residues. Written as DNA, the CDR3 is TGTGCCAGCAGCAAAGGTGAGATTCTAGACGAGCAGTACTTC. It encodes CASSKGEILDEQYF.

This chain uses TRBV5-1 with TRBJ2-2; D possibly corresponds to TRBD2 (6 bases). The CDR3 is 15 amino acids. Germline lookup yields CDR1 SGHRS and CDR2 YFSETQ. Trimming removed 2 bases at V and 4 bases at J, with 12 bases between. In DNA, the CDR3 is TGCGCCAGCAGCTTCCTCGGGAGCGGCACCGGGGAGCTGTTTTTT. Amino acids: CASSFLGSGTGELFF.

This chain joins TRBV14 and TRBJ2-3; D perhaps matches TRBD2 (5 bases). Between the trimmed V and J ends, which lost 4 bases and 7 bases, there was a span of 9 bases. Germline CDR1 and CDR2: SGHDN and FVKESK. The CDR3 totals 12 residues. CDR3 sequence reads: CASSPGGHTQYF. In DNA form, the CDR3 reads TGTGCCAGCAGCCCCGGAGGTCATACGCAGTATTTT. The whole variable domain, remainder taken from reference TRBV14 and TRBJ2-3, is EAGVTQFPSHSVIEKGQTVTLRCDPISGHDNLYWYRRVMGKEIKFLLHFVKESKQDESGMPNNRFLAERTGGTYSTLKVQPAELEDSGVYFCASSPGGHTQYFGPGTRLTVL.

The V call is TRBV4-3, the J call TRBJ2-1; 9 bases are shared with TRBD2. Per germline, CDR1 LGHNA and CDR2 YSLEER. With V trimmed by 1 base and J by 8 bases, 15 bases remained unmatched. The CDR3 spans 18 residues. CDR3 bases: TGCGCCAGCAGCCAAGGGGCTGGCGGGAGGGTCAATCGGGATGAGCAGTTCTTC. Translated, it gives CASSQGAGGRVNRDEQFF.

The chain is built from TRBV5-4 and TRBJ2-5; D could derive from TRBD1 or TRBD2 (6 bases each). The CDR3 runs to 16 residues. Germline V gives CDR1 SGHNT, CDR2 YYREEE (reference sequence). V shed 4 bases and J shed 4 bases, with 20 bases lying between them. The CDR3 is CASSDGGTLRGETQYF. The CDR3 bases are TGTGCCAGCAGCGACGGCGGGACACTCCGAGGAGAGACCCAGTACTTC.

The J gene is TRBJ1-2, the V gene TRBV5-4; no clear D. CDR1 is SGHNT, CDR2 YYREEE, per germline (reference sequence). Trimming shortened V by 4 bases and J by 4 bases, and 14 bases separated the two germline ends. There are 14 residues in the CDR3. Here the CDR3 DNA reads TGTGCCAGCAGCCCAGGAGGGCTGGTCTATGGCTACACCTTC. Its translation is CASSPGGLVYGYTF.